This T cell receptor (beta chain) emerged from a study of beta chain features in type 1 diabetes. For this clone: Its antigen is unknown.

The entirety of the isolated RNA underwent reverse transcription, so expressed TCRB transcripts were sequenced. Using immunoSEQ multiplex PCR, the repertoire was profiled, and TCRdb retains in-frame clones only, with some absent. Among about 240,000 clones listed, approximately 14% were seen once. Germline CDR1 is SEHNR and CDR2 is FQNEAQ (reference sequence). V was trimmed by 5 bases and J by 0 bases, leaving 17 bases between them. This CDR3 region has 17 residues. Study conclusions and caveats: Type 1 diabetes patients had moderately but significantly shorter TCRB CDR3s in all four CD4+ subsets.

The sequenced sample consisted of naive CD4+ T cells from blood. The V call is TRBV7-9, the J call TRBJ2-1; perhaps TRBD2 as D (6 bases). The receptor was derived from a man aged 25 to 40 with type 1 diabetes. DNA for the CDR3: TGTGCCAGCAGCCTTAGCAGGGACTTTTCCTCCTACAATGAGCAGTTCTTC. Amino acid sequence: CASSLSRDFSSYNEQFF.